A single sample is the source of the 5 T cell receptor beta chains below, sequenced in a study of blood T cells in healthy people across ages. The authors ran a second PCR of 7 to 11 cycles using a sample-barcoded 5' primer and a J-beta primer mix. One entry per CDR3 protein, called by TCRdb with MiXCR from the 5' RACE reads. The repertoire holds fewer than 2,000,000 distinct CDR3 sequences, with roughly 43% as singletons. The specimen sequenced was blood. Source of these receptors: a human donor in good health.

V and J are TRBV10-3 and TRBJ1-2; TRBD1 is a possible D gene (6 bases). Germline V gene lookup returns CDR1 ENHRY and CDR2 SYGVKD. The CDR3 loop spans 17 amino acids. The V end was cut by 0 bases, the J end by 0 bases, with 14 bases between. This CDR3 is CAISESGRGTSNYGYTF. CDR3 coding DNA: TGTGCCATCAGTGAGTCTGGCAGGGGCACATCTAACTATGGCTACACCTTC.

The chain links TRBV5-8 to TRBJ2-3; 8 bases agree with TRBD1. With 2 bases clipped from V and 3 bases from J, the junction kept 5 bases outside the gene matches. This CDR3 spans 15 amino acids. From germline, CDR1 is SGHTS and CDR2 YDEGEE. The DNA for the CDR3 is TGTGCCAGCAGCTTAGCCGGGACAGGTACAGATACGCAGTATTTT. Encoded protein: CASSLAGTGTDTQYF.

This clonotype was observed a few times. The chain combines TRBV29-1 with TRBJ2-1; no clear D. Germline loops: CDR1 SQVTM, CDR2 ANQGSEA. The CDR3 extends over 8 amino acids. The V gene lost 7 bases and the J gene lost 9 bases, with 4 bases spanning the gap. Here the CDR3 reads CSAGEQFF. In DNA, the CDR3 is TGCAGCGCTGGTGAGCAGTTCTTC.

The chain uses TRBV7-2 and TRBJ2-7; no clear D. CDR1 and CDR2 (germline): SGHTA, FQGNSA. Trimming took 5 bases from V and 6 from J, leaving 14 bases between them. The CDR3 runs to 13 residues. CDR3 sequence reads: CASSHGWDREQYF. CDR3 coding DNA: TGTGCCAGCAGCCATGGGTGGGATCGCGAGCAGTACTTC.

This clonotype was seen only a few times. The J gene is TRBJ1-4, the V gene TRBV6-5; 9 bases align to TRBD1. The trim removed 6 bases at V and 7 bases at J, leaving 6 bases unmatched. Germline assignment: CDR1 MNHEY and CDR2 SVGAGI. This CDR3 has 14 amino acids. The CDR3 protein is CASRTGGGGEKLFF. The DNA of the CDR3 is TGTGCCAGCAGAACAGGGGGCGGAGGTGAAAAACTGTTTTTT.